This T cell receptor beta chain was sequenced during a study of human T cells and chemical hapten exposure (dated by TCRdb to the early 2020s). Some background on the complete study: For sensitization, 2% DPC in acetone was applied to a 2 cm by 2 cm area of upper inner arm skin. Twenty-nine alopecia patients gave blood for TCR sequencing at one to four time points (pre-sensitization, 2, 6 and 24 weeks). Libraries were pooled for sequencing, and variation in per-sample TCR yields was attributed mainly to small differences in library volumes within the pool. Blood samples were taken from patients before sensitization (week 0) and at 2, 6 and about 24 weeks after DPC sensitization. Throughout the study period of roughly 24 weeks, patients also received therapeutic DPC doses to the scalp every week. Patch testing was performed on the upper back with Finn chambers containing 0.01% DPC, and the patch tests were scored after 6 days according to International Contact Dermatitis Research Group standards. Alopecia areata with under or over 50% scalp involvement, alopecia totalis and alopecia universalis were represented in the patient cohort, which was mostly female. In alopecia patients, the study followed how the peripheral blood TCR repertoire changed in vivo over primary and secondary sensitization to diphenylcyclopropenone (DPC), a hapten. Broader findings and caveats from the paper: Because every patient had alopecia, a presumed autoimmune disease, the patients' immune response might differ from that of healthy individuals. A positive correlation was found between the number of PT1 expanded TCRs and patch test score, with significance reached at thresholds 8, 16 and 32 but not 4. Compared with pre-sensitization or healthy control sets, expanded TCRs formed significantly more large CDR3 similarity clusters, which is consistent with antigen-driven responses. No change with DPC sensitization was found in the number of TCRs above 1 in 1000 frequency, and no evidence of global repertoire structure alterations was found. After repeated subsampling, changes were observed in the strength of the expansion versus patch-test correlation and in the threshold at which the correlation became significant.

The time point label corresponds to: patch test 1, 2 weeks after DPC sensitization. According to the study, the label for this sample's treatment or condition signals: therapeutic diphenylcyclopropenone sensitization with weekly scalp DPC. At each patch-test visit, blood was drawn before the patch test was applied. To be eligible, patients had to be aged 18 to 70, diagnosed with alopecia and judged suitable for DPC therapy, while pregnant patients were excluded. Total RNA was extracted from unfractionated whole blood collected in Tempus Blood RNA tubes. This clonotype was detected only a few times. The antigen this receptor binds is unknown. Base qualities are not recorded, but no much larger clone differs from it by a single base. Library creation used RACE. Sequencing relied on a NextSeq 500. During library preparation, unique molecular identifiers were attached to individual cDNA molecules so that TCRs could be counted quantitatively and reproducibly. For every blood RNA sample, sequencing covered both the TCR alpha and TCR beta chains. The authors' analysis ran thus. The median number of TCRs per sample was 95,638, ranging from 23,224 to 690,600. The Decombinator software suite was used to annotate V, J and CDR3 in the TCR reads. For the PS versus PT1 abundance plots, all samples were subsampled to the same number of TCRs (28,000). Expanded TCRs were defined as absent before sensitization and observed at least eight times at the 2-week time point. TCRdb passed the public sequencing reads through fastp at Q25 and MiXCR, retaining productive beta sequences. Every CDR3 protein is listed once, alongside the most common genes and DNA of its rows. The authors' filters were not applied to this entry. Within this sample are approximately 82,000 distinct CDR3 sequences, with about an eighth of them counted one time only. The ten biggest clones cover 3.5% of the sample.

The CDR3 contains 13 residues, cysteine and phenylalanine counted. The only DNA kept is the CDR3, 39 bases in frame from the first base. The germline V gene (reference sequence) provides CDR1 DFQATT and CDR2 SNEGSKA. For this chain, trimming is 4 bases at the V end and 7 bases at the J end, and the number of junction bases without a gene match is 7. Here the chain combines TRBV20-1 and TRBJ1-1, and TRBD1 aligns with 9 junction nucleotides. The receptor was isolated from a woman aged 60-70 years with alopecia areata. Some clones in this sample may be carry-over from other donors' samples. The specimen was whole blood, collected in connection with sensitization to the hapten diphenylcyclopropenone (DPC). DNA sequence: TGCAGTGCTACCCGGACAGGGGAGGGTGAAGCTTTCTTT. The resulting protein is CSATRTGEGEAFF.